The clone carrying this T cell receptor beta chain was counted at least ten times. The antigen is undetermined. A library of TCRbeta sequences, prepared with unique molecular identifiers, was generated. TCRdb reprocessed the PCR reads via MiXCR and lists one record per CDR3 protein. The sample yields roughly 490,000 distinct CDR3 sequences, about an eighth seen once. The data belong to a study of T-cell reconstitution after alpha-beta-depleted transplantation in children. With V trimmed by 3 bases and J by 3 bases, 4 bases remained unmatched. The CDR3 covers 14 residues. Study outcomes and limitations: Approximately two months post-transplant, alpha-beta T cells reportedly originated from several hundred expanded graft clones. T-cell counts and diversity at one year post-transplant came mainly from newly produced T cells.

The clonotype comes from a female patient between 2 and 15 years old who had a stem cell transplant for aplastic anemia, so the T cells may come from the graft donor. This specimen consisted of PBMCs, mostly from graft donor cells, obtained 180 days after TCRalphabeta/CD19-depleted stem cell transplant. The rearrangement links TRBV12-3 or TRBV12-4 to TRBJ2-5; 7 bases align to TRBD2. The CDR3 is CASSFAGAEETQYF. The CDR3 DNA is TGTGCCAGCAGTTTCGCGGGAGCGGAAGAGACCCAGTACTTC.